This is a list of T cell receptor beta chains from one sample in a study of T cell repertoires in cytomegalovirus infection. TCRdb processed the reads anew with MiXCR; each CDR3 protein has one entry. The repertoire includes about half a million distinct CDR3 sequences, roughly a third of them detected once, and 15% to 20% sits in the top ten. These receptors have no known antigen. The specimen comprised cultured PBMCs, sampled from culture after CMV antigen stimulation. These receptors were collected from a human donor in good health (CMV status not recorded). Some clones in this sample may be carry-over from other donors' samples. The conserved cysteine and the conserved F or W are not part of the CDR3 here. Not all rows give a size; the values are once, few, many and, for expanded clones, a class.

v_call: TRBV7-3; cdr3_length: 13; clone_size: .; cdr3_aa: ASSIPDRTRGEQF
v_call: TRBV7-2; cdr3_length: 12; clone_size: .; cdr3_aa: ASSSLDRRQPQH
v_call: TRBV18; cdr3_length: 13; clone_size: .; cdr3_aa: ASSAGPIVNTEAF
v_call: TRBV7-2; cdr3_length: 13; clone_size: many; cdr3_aa: ASSGGSGSPYEQY
v_call: TRBV7-2; cdr3_length: 14; clone_size: many; cdr3_aa: ASSPQPGVLGEKLF
v_call: TRBV6-2/TRBV6-3; cdr3_length: 13; clone_size: .; cdr3_aa: ASSYSESSTDTQY
v_call: TRBV5-1; cdr3_length: 19; clone_size: .; cdr3_aa: ASSSSSLDSQNPRGTDTQY
v_call: TRBV6-8; cdr3_length: 12; clone_size: .; cdr3_aa: ASNQKGRNQPQH
v_call: TRBV4-3; cdr3_length: 15; clone_size: .; cdr3_aa: ASSQEGPGLGTGELF
v_call: TRBV6-1; cdr3_length: 13; clone_size: .; cdr3_aa: ASSQSRQGGTEAF
v_call: TRBV6-1; cdr3_length: 15; clone_size: .; cdr3_aa: ASSPTGTGGPYNEQF
v_call: TRBV4-1; cdr3_length: 10; clone_size: .; cdr3_aa: ASSQVDYGYT
v_call: TRBV11-2; cdr3_length: 17; clone_size: many; cdr3_aa: ASSIIRDTLQSSYNEQF
v_call: TRBV7-2; cdr3_length: 13; clone_size: .; cdr3_aa: ASSQRTPSATEAF
v_call: TRBV6-2/TRBV6-3; cdr3_length: 11; clone_size: .; cdr3_aa: ASSSPSSYEQF
v_call: TRBV7-2; cdr3_length: 11; clone_size: few; cdr3_aa: ASSLDRDRGYT
v_call: TRBV20-1; cdr3_length: 15; clone_size: .; cdr3_aa: SAKGHWTSGSTDTQY
v_call: TRBV27; cdr3_length: 16; clone_size: few; cdr3_aa: ASRPKKDLYSGANVLT
v_call: TRBV12-3/TRBV12-4; cdr3_length: 11; clone_size: .; cdr3_aa: ASSFPRPGEQF
v_call: TRBV7-9; cdr3_length: 12; clone_size: .; cdr3_aa: ASLSSGISYEQY
v_call: TRBV6-5; cdr3_length: 14; clone_size: once; cdr3_aa: ASSYSAGGTGNTIY
v_call: TRBV28; cdr3_length: 14; clone_size: .; cdr3_aa: ASSLLRGNARETQY
v_call: TRBV7-3; cdr3_length: 14; clone_size: few; cdr3_aa: ASSFYGQRANYGYT
v_call: TRBV11-2; cdr3_length: 17; clone_size: many; cdr3_aa: ASSLGVLWTSGRGNEQF
v_call: TRBV7-6; cdr3_length: 14; clone_size: .; cdr3_aa: ASSFSSGRNYNEQF
v_call: TRBV27; cdr3_length: 13; clone_size: few; cdr3_aa: ASRITGSTNEKLF
v_call: TRBV20-1; cdr3_length: 13; clone_size: .; cdr3_aa: SARDAGALWDTQY
v_call: TRBV27; cdr3_length: 12; clone_size: .; cdr3_aa: ASNRMGPIHPLH
v_call: TRBV6-6; cdr3_length: 13; clone_size: few; cdr3_aa: ASRLLGEGNQPQH
v_call: TRBV6-5; cdr3_length: 13; clone_size: .; cdr3_aa: ASSYRGPLSNEQF
v_call: TRBV3-1; cdr3_length: 13; clone_size: .; cdr3_aa: ASSQESGRAGTQY
v_call: TRBV4-1; cdr3_length: 15; clone_size: .; cdr3_aa: ASSQVTQGAPKNIQY
v_call: TRBV27; cdr3_length: 12; clone_size: .; cdr3_aa: ASSSGVPNSPLH
v_call: TRBV12-3/TRBV12-4; cdr3_length: 12; clone_size: .; cdr3_aa: ASSGRQGYETQY
v_call: TRBV6-1; cdr3_length: 12; clone_size: few; cdr3_aa: ASSERGANTEAF
v_call: TRBV27; cdr3_length: 12; clone_size: few; cdr3_aa: ASSGGQGLDTQY
v_call: TRBV28; cdr3_length: 12; clone_size: once; cdr3_aa: ASSFRGRDGELF
v_call: TRBV19; cdr3_length: 12; clone_size: few; cdr3_aa: ASKVTANTDTQY
v_call: TRBV6-1; cdr3_length: 8; clone_size: few; cdr3_aa: ALRGYEQY
v_call: TRBV7-2; cdr3_length: 12; clone_size: many; cdr3_aa: ASTPTGFGEKLF
v_call: TRBV10-2; cdr3_length: 11; clone_size: .; cdr3_aa: ASSKNTNTEAF
v_call: TRBV28; cdr3_length: 15; clone_size: .; cdr3_aa: ASSLGRTSGRWGEQY
v_call: TRBV6-1; cdr3_length: 13; clone_size: .; cdr3_aa: ASTLDRDSYNEQF
v_call: TRBV2; cdr3_length: 11; clone_size: .; cdr3_aa: ASRGTANTEAF
v_call: TRBV7-9; cdr3_length: 13; clone_size: many; cdr3_aa: ASSLSRVSRNGYT
v_call: TRBV6-1; cdr3_length: 10; clone_size: .; cdr3_aa: ASSHPDEKLF
v_call: TRBV12-3/TRBV12-4; cdr3_length: 15; clone_size: few; cdr3_aa: ASSLSLAGVGGETQY
v_call: TRBV14; cdr3_length: 14; clone_size: .; cdr3_aa: ASSQVAGHRATEAF
v_call: TRBV30; cdr3_length: 11; clone_size: few; cdr3_aa: AWSVESLGTQY
v_call: TRBV28; cdr3_length: 12; clone_size: .; cdr3_aa: ASSLGPFGYEQY
v_call: TRBV6-5; cdr3_length: 13; clone_size: .; cdr3_aa: ASSYRGVAGAEQY
v_call: TRBV6-1; cdr3_length: 13; clone_size: few; cdr3_aa: ASSQDRVVKNEQF
v_call: TRBV12-3/TRBV12-4; cdr3_length: 13; clone_size: few; cdr3_aa: ASKLRQSSYNEQF
v_call: TRBV2; cdr3_length: 9; clone_size: .; cdr3_aa: ASSWVTEAF
v_call: TRBV4-1; cdr3_length: 10; clone_size: .; cdr3_aa: ASSQDWARQY
v_call: TRBV7-2; cdr3_length: 11; clone_size: many; cdr3_aa: ASSLATGREQF
v_call: TRBV11-2; cdr3_length: 15; clone_size: few; cdr3_aa: ASSLQGQPLLSTEAF
v_call: TRBV6-8; cdr3_length: 13; clone_size: .; cdr3_aa: ASSYHRTGNYGYT